This T cell receptor (beta chain) was observed in a study of PD-1 blockade in classical Hodgkin lymphoma. Germline CDR1 and CDR2: SGHRS and YFSETQ. J gave up 8 bases and V 0 bases, and 3 bases lay outside the gene matches. This CDR3 spans 15 amino acids. The method was immunoSEQ multiplex PCR; TCRdb's version includes in-frame clones alone and lacks a portion of them. This sample carries around 31,000 clones, around 71% of them seen once, and the ten largest clones take about 4%. Relapse after autologous stem cell transplantation occurred in every patient, and brentuximab vedotin exposure varied. A remark on this clone: Antigen specificity is unknown.

Study outcomes and limitations: Newly diagnosed patients reportedly trailed healthy donors in baseline TCR diversity. Complete responders' diversity at baseline resembled that of newly diagnosed patients.

The chain joins TRBV5-1 to TRBJ1-6; 9 bases match TRBD1. The specimen was peripheral blood mononuclear cells (PBMCs), collected before the second cycle of nivolumab. This clonotype was sampled from a human donor with classical Hodgkin lymphoma. The CDR3 nucleotides are TGCGCCAGCAGCTTGGGTTGGACAGGGGATTCACCCCTCCACTTT. This sequence encodes CASSLGWTGDSPLHF.